This T cell receptor (beta chain) was recovered during a study of molecular identifiers for immune sequencing clone quantification. Looking at the study overall: In replicates, RNA taken from approximately 20,000 or 98,000 naive CD8 cells was divided five ways, and four portions underwent sequencing.

This clonotype was counted a few times. Its specificity is unknown. Based on a CD8+CD4-CCR7+CD45RA+ profile, naive CD8 T cells were sorted. MiXCR, run by TCRdb on the PCR reads, gives a single entry per CDR3 protein. The table has about 510,000 distinct CDR3 sequences, less than 30% seen once. Overall study results and limits: Detecting spiked Jurkat TCR RNA from one cell among about 910,000 naive cells was reportedly possible.

The source of this sequence is a human donor in good health. Some libraries in this study had Jurkat cell RNA spiked in. Sample: naive CD8+ T cells from blood, with Jurkat cell RNA spiked in. Subset meaning: FACS-sorted CD8+CD4-CCR7+CD45RA+ naive T cells.

The CDR3 DNA reads as TGCAGCGCCTGGCTCTCCTACGAGCAGTACTTC. It specifies CSAWLSYEQYF. This chain connects TRBV29-1 to TRBJ2-7; no firm D call. The CDR3 covers 11 residues. Germline V gene sequence: CDR1 SQVTM, CDR2 ANQGSEA. With 7 bases removed from V and 0 bases from J, the gap between germline ends came to 7 bases.